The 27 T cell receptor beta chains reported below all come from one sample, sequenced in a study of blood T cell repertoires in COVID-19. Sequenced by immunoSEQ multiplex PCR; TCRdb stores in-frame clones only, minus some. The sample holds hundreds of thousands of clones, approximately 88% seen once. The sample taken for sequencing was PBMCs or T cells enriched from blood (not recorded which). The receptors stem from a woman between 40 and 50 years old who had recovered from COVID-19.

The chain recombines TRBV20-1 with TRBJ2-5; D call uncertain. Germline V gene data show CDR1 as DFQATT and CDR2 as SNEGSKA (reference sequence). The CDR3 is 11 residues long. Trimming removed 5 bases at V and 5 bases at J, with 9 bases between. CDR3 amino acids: CSAWARETQYF. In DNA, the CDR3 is TGCAGTGCTTGGGCCCGGGAGACCCAGTACTTC.

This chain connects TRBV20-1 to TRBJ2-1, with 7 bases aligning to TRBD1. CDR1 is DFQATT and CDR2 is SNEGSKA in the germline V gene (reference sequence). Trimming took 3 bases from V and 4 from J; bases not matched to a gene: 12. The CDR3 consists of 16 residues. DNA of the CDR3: TGCAGTGCTAGTTCGCCGGGACAGACGAATTACAATGAGCAGTTCTTC. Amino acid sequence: CSASSPGQTNYNEQFF.

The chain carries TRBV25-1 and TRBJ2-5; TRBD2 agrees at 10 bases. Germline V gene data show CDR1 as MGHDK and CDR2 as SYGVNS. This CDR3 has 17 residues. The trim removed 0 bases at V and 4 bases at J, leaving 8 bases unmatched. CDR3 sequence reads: CASSEYALAGVGETQYF. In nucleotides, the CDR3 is TGTGCCAGCAGTGAATATGCCCTAGCGGGAGTAGGAGAGACCCAGTACTTC.

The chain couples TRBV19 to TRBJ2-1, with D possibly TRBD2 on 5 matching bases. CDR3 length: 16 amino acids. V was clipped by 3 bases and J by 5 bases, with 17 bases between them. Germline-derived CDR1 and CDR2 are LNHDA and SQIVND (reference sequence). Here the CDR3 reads CASSMGTSPTHNEQFF. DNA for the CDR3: TGTGCCAGTAGTATGGGAACTAGTCCTACCCACAATGAGCAGTTCTTC.

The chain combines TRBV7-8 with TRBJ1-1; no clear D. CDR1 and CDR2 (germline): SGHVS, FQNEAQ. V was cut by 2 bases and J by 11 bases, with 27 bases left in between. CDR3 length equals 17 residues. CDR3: CASSLFTQGSIAGWAFF. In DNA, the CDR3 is TGTGCCAGCAGCTTATTCACTCAAGGCTCTATAGCCGGATGGGCTTTCTTT.

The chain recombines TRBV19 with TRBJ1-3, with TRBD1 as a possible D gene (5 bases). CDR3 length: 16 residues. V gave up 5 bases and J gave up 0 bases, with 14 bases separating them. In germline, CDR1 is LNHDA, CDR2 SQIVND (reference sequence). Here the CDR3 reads CASSLTGGRSGNTIYF. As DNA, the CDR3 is TGTGCCAGTAGTTTAACCGGGGGACGCTCTGGAAACACCATATATTTT.

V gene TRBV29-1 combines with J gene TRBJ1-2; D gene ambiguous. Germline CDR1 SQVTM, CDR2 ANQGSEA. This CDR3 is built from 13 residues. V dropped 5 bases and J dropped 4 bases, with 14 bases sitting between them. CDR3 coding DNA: TGCAGCGTTCCCGACAAGGAGGCCTATGGCTACACCTTC. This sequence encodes CSVPDKEAYGYTF.

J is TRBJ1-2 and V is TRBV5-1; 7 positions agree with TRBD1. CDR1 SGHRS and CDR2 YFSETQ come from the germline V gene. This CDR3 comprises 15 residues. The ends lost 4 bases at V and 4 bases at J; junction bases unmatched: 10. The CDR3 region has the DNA TGCGCCAGCAGCGCGGGACAGATCGTTGGCTATGGCTACACCTTC. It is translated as CASSAGQIVGYGYTF.

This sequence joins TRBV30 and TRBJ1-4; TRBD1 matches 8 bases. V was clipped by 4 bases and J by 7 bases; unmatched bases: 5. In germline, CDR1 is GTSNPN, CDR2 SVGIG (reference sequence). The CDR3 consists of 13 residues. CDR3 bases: TGTGCCTGGACAGGAGGACAGGGTGAAAAACTGTTTTTT. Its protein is CAWTGGQGEKLFF.

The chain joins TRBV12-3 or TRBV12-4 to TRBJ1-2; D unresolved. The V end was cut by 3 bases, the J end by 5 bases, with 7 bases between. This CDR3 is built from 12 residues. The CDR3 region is CASSFSGYGYTF. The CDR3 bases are TGTGCCAGCAGTTTCAGCGGTTATGGCTACACCTTC.

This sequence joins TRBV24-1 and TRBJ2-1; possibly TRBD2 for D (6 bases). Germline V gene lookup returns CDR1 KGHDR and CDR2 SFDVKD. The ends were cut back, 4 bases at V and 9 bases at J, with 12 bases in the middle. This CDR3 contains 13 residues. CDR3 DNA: TGTGCCACCAGTGAACCCTTAGCGGTTGAGCAGTTCTTC. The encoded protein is CATSEPLAVEQFF.

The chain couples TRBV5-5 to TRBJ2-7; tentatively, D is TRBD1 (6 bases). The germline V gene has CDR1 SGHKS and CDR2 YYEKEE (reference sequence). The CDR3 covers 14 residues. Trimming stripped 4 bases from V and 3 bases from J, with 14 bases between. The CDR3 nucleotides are TGTGCCAGCAGCCCCCGGACAGCAAACTACGAGCAGTACTTC. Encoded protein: CASSPRTANYEQYF.

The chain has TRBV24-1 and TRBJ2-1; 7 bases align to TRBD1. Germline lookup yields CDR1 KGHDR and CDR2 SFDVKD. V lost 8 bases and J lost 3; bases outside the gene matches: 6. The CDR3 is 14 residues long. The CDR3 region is CATKGQNSYNEQFF. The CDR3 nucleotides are TGTGCCACCAAGGGACAGAATAGCTACAATGAGCAGTTCTTC.

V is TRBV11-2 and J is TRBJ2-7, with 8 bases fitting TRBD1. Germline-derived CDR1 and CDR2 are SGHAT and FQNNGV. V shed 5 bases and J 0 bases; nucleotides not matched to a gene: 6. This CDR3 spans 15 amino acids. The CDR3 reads CASSRDRGYSYEQYF. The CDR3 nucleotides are TGTGCCAGCAGCAGAGACAGGGGATACTCCTACGAGCAGTACTTC.

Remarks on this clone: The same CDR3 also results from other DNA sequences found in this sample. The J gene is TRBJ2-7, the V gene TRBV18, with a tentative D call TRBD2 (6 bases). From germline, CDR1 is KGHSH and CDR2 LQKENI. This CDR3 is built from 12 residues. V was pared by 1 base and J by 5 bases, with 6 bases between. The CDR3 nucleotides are TGTGCCAGCTCACCACGGAGGGACGAGCAGTACTTC. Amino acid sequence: CASSPRRDEQYF.

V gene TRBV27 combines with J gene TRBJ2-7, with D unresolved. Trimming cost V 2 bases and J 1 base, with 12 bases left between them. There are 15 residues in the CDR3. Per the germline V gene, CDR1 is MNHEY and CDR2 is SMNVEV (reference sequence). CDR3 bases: TGTGCCAGCAGTTTAGTGGCAGGTGGGTCCTACGAGCAGTACTTC. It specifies CASSLVAGGSYEQYF.

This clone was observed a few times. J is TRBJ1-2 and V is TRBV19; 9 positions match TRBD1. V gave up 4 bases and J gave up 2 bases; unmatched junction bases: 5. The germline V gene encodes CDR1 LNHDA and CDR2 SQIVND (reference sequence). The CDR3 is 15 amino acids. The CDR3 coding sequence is TGTGCCAGTAGTACGGCGGGACAGGGCAACTATGGCTACACCTTC. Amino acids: CASSTAGQGNYGYTF.

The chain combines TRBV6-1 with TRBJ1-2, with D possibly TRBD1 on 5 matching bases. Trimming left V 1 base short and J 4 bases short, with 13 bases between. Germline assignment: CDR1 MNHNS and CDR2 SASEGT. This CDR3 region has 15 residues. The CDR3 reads CASSEVGRAGYGYTF. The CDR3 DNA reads TGTGCCAGCAGTGAAGTAGGCAGGGCTGGCTATGGCTACACCTTC.

CDR3 amino acids: CASSSRGSGANVLTF. As DNA, the CDR3 is TGTGCCAGCAGCTCCAGGGGGTCCGGGGCCAACGTCCTGACTTTC. The chain combines TRBV7-2 with TRBJ2-6, with TRBD1 matching 7 bases. The trim removed 4 bases at V and 4 bases at J, leaving 4 bases unmatched. The CDR3 runs to 15 residues. The germline CDR1 and CDR2 sequences are SGHTA and FQGNSA.

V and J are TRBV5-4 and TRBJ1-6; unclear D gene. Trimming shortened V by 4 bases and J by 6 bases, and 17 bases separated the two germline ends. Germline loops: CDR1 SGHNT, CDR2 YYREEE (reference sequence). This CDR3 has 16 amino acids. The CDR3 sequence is CASSLDVNGINSPLHF. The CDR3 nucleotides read TGTGCCAGCAGCCTGGATGTAAACGGGATTAATTCACCCCTCCACTTT. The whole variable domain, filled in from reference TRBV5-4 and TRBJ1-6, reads ETGVTQSPTHLIKTRGQQVTLRCSSQSGHNTVSWYQQALGQGPQFIFQYYREEENGRGNFPPRFSGLQFPNYSSELNVNALELDDSALYLCASSLDVNGINSPLHFGNGTRLTVT.

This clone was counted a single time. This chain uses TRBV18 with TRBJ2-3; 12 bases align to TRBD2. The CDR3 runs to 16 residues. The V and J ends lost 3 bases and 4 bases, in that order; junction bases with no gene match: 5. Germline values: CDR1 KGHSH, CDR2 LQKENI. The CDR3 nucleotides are TGTGCCAGCTCACCCCGGACTAGCGGGAACTCAGATACGCAGTATTTT. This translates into CASSPRTSGNSDTQYF.

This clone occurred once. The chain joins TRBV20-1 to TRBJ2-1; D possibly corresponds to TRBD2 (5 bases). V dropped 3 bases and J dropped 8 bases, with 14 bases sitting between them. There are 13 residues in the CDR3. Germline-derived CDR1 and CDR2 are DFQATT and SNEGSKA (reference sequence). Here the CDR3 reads CSASPLPGDEQFF. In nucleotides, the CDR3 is TGCAGTGCTAGTCCGCTCCCCGGGGATGAGCAGTTCTTC.

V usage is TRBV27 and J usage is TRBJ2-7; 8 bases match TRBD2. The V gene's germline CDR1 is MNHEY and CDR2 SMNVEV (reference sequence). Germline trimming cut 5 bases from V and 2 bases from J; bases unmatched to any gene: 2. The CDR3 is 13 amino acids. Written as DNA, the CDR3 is TGTGCCAGCAGTATTAGCGGGACCTACGAGCAGTACTTC. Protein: CASSISGTYEQYF.

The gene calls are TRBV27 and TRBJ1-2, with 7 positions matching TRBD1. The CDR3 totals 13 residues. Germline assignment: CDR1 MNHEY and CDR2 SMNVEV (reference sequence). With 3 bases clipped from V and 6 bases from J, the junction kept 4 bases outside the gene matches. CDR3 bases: TGTGCCAGCAGTTTGACAGGGCCCCATGGCTACACCTTC. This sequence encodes CASSLTGPHGYTF.

In nucleotides, the CDR3 is TGTGCCAGTTTCCGGACAGGGGACGACTATGGCTACACCTTC. Residues: CASFRTGDDYGYTF. This rearrangement joins TRBV19 to TRBJ1-2; 9 bases map to TRBD1. Germline assignment: CDR1 LNHDA and CDR2 SQIVND (reference sequence). Trimming took 8 bases from V and 3 from J; bases not matched to a gene: 7. The CDR3 runs 14 residues.

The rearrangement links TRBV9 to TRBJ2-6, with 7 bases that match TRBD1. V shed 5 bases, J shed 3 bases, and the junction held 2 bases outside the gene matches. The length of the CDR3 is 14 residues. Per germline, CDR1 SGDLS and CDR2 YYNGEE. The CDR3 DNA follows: TGTGCCAGCAGAGACAGGGATGGGGCCAACGTCCTGACTTTC. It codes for CASRDRDGANVLTF.

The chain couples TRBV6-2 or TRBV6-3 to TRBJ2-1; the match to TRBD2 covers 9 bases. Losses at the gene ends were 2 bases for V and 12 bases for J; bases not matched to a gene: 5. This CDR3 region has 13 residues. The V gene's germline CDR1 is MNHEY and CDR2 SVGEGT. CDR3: CASSYDAGGVQFF. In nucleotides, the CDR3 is TGTGCCAGCAGTTACGATGCGGGAGGGGTGCAGTTCTTC.